This T cell receptor (beta chain) is from a study of shared clonotypes between healthy human individuals. In this sample, this clone turned up once. Its antigen is unidentified. Several immunoSEQ plates received, in even portions, the genomic DNA of each subset. Clones were read by immunoSEQ multiplex PCR, and TCRdb kept only the in-frame ones, dropping some. Among about 700,000 clones, about 92% were seen once, and the ten largest hold 24%. The CDR3 is made up of 16 amino acids. The V gene lost 6 bases and the J gene lost 3 bases, with 17 bases spanning the gap. Germline V gives CDR1 KGHSH, CDR2 LQKENI. Positive CCR7 selection of CD45RO-negative cells yielded the naive CD8 cells, and terminally differentiated effector memory CD45RA+ cells were excluded. General study results and limits: Some naive CD4 clonotypes, roughly 4.7%, turned up in common across four donors.

The receptor's source is a man aged 30 to 39 in good health. This chain joins TRBV18 and TRBJ2-2; no clear D gene. Sample: naive CD8+ T cells sorted from blood. Here the CDR3 reads CASSSPSQTHTGELFF. The CDR3 DNA reads TGTGCCAGCTCGTCTCCGAGTCAGACCCACACCGGGGAGCTGTTTTTT.